These T cell receptor beta chains were read from a single sample in a study of T cell responses to AZD1222 COVID-19 vaccine. Using immunoSEQ multiplex PCR, the repertoire was profiled, and TCRdb retains in-frame clones only, with some absent. This table has 150,000 to 200,000 clones, just over 90% appearing once. Here the sequenced sample was peripheral blood, taken 28 days after the second AZD1222 dose. The receptors come from an adult who received the AZD1222 COVID-19 vaccine. Each CDR3 is given with its conserved first and last residue. D genes are given only for firm matches. Clone size appears in some rows only: once, few, many, or a class for an expanded clone.

TRBJ2-5 | TRBD2 | - | TRBV27 | TGTGCCAGCAGTTCGTGGACTAGCGGGAGGGGAGAGACCCAGTACTTC | CASSSWTSGRGETQYF
TRBJ1-2 | - | - | TRBV3-1/TRBV3-2 | TGTGCCAGCAGCCAAGAGGCGAGCTATGGCTACACCTTC | CASSQEASYGYTF
TRBJ2-7 | - | few | TRBV28 | TGTGCCAGCAGTTTCTTTGGGCGAACCTACGAGCAGTACTTC | CASSFFGRTYEQYF
TRBJ1-1 | - | - | TRBV7-9 | TGTGCCAGCAGCTACTCGCAGATGAACACTGAAGCTTTCTTT | CASSYSQMNTEAFF
TRBJ2-5 | TRBD1 | - | TRBV5-1 | TGCGCCAGCAGCCCGGGACAGGGAGGTCAAGAGACCCAGTACTTC | CASSPGQGGQETQYF
TRBJ2-2 | TRBD2 | - | TRBV19 | TGTGCCAGTAGAGTACTAGCGGGAGGGCTCGGGGAGCTGTTTTTT | CASRVLAGGLGELFF
TRBJ2-7 | TRBD2 | once | TRBV7-9 | TGTGCCAGCAGCTTAGGAGCGGGAGTATCATACGAGCAGTACTTC | CASSLGAGVSYEQYF
TRBJ1-5 | TRBD1 | once | TRBV7-2 | TGTGCCAGCAGCTTAGTCGGGACAGGGGGCGATCAGCCCCAGCATTTT | CASSLVGTGGDQPQHF
TRBJ2-1 | - | - | TRBV18 | TGTGCCAGCTCACCGCCGGGAACGAAGCGGGACAATGAGCAGTTCTTC | CASSPPGTKRDNEQFF
TRBJ2-1 | TRBD2 | - | TRBV5-1 | TGCGCCAGCAGCCGCGTGGAGCGGGGGGACAATGAGCAGTTCTTC | CASSRVERGDNEQFF
TRBJ2-5 | TRBD2 | - | TRBV6-5 | TGTGCCAGCAGTTTCGGACTAGCGGGAGGGAAGACCCAGTACTTC | CASSFGLAGGKTQYF
TRBJ2-2 | - | - | TRBV6-4 | TGTGCCAGCAGCCCCCGGACAACCCAGAACACCGGGGAGCTGTTTTTT | CASSPRTTQNTGELFF
TRBJ1-4 | - | - | TRBV6-5 | TGTGCCAGCTCCCGGGGGCAGGGGTATGAAAAACTGTTTTTT | CASSRGQGYEKLFF
TRBJ1-2 | - | - | TRBV4-3 | TGCGCCAGCAGCCAAGATGGGAACAGTATTAACTATGGCTACACCTTC | CASSQDGNSINYGYTF
TRBJ1-6 | - | - | TRBV6-4 | TGTGCCAGCAGGAAACAGGGAGCGGATAATTCACCCCTCCACTTT | CASRKQGADNSPLHF
TRBJ1-1 | - | - | TRBV5-5 | TGTGCCAGCAGCTCTAGGGTTTCGGGTGAAGCTTTCTTT | CASSSRVSGEAFF
TRBJ1-1 | - | - | TRBV6-6 | TGTGCCAGCAGTACCCAGGGATCCACTGAAGCTTTCTTT | CASSTQGSTEAFF
TRBJ2-2 | TRBD2 | few | TRBV28 | TGTGCCAGCAGTTTAGGGACTAGGCAATTCCAACCGAACACCGGGGAGCTGTTTTTT | CASSLGTRQFQPNTGELFF
TRBJ2-5 | - | - | TRBV7-9 | TGTGCCAGCCTGGCGGGGGCACAAGAGACCCAGTACTTC | CASLAGAQETQYF
TRBJ2-2 | - | - | TRBV6-2/TRBV6-3 | TGTGCCAGCAGTAGGGATAACGGGGAGCTGTTTTTT | CASSRDNGELFF
TRBJ1-1 | - | - | TRBV27 | TGTGCCAGCAGTTTGCGAGGGGGAAACGCTGAAGCTTTCTTT | CASSLRGGNAEAFF
TRBJ1-2 | - | - | TRBV7-8 | TGTGCCAGCAGCCGTGGACAGAACTATGGCTACACCTTC | CASSRGQNYGYTF
TRBJ1-6 | - | - | TRBV11-2 | TGTGCCAGCAGCTTAAGGGGTAACTCCTATAATTCACCCCTCCACTTT | CASSLRGNSYNSPLHF
TRBJ1-5 | TRBD1 | once | TRBV14 | TGTGCCAGCAGCCATCCGGACAGGGCTTGGCCCCAGCATTTT | CASSHPDRAWPQHF
TRBJ1-1 | - | - | TRBV10-3 | TGTGCCATCAGTGTCGGCCAGGGCTGGACTGAAGCTTTCTTT | CAISVGQGWTEAFF
TRBJ2-1 | TRBD2 | few | TRBV18 | TGTGCCAGCTCACCCGGGACTAAAGCGGGAGGGTCCTACAATGAGCAGTTCTTC | CASSPGTKAGGSYNEQFF
TRBJ2-7 | - | - | TRBV30 | TGTGCCTGGAGTTTATTGGGGGGAGAGCAGTACTTC | CAWSLLGGEQYF
TRBJ2-1 | TRBD2 | - | TRBV7-9 | TGTGCCAGCAGGTTAGCGGGAGAGGACAATGAGCAGTTCTTC | CASRLAGEDNEQFF
TRBJ2-1 | - | - | TRBV11-3 | TGTGCCAGTAAAGGCCCCTTCAGCAATGAGCAGTTCTTC | CASKGPFSNEQFF
TRBJ1-3 | - | - | TRBV5-1 | TGCGCCAGTCGCGGGACGGGGGTGTGGAACACCATATATTTT | CASRGTGVWNTIYF
TRBJ2-7 | TRBD2 | - | TRBV29-1 | TGCAGCGTTGATTCTAGCGGGAGGGCCGTTTCCTACGAGCAGTACTTC | CSVDSSGRAVSYEQYF
TRBJ2-7 | - | - | TRBV11-2 | TGTGCCAGCAGCTCCCAGCAGGGGCGTTGGGAGCAGTACTTC | CASSSQQGRWEQYF
TRBJ2-1 | - | - | TRBV5-1 | TGCGCCAGCAGCTTTTTGCGGTCAGGCTCCTACAATGAGCAGTTCTTC | CASSFLRSGSYNEQFF
TRBJ1-1 | TRBD1 | - | TRBV19 | TGTGCCAGTAGTCTTACAGGGGAGACTGAAGCTTTCTTT | CASSLTGETEAFF
TRBJ2-2 | - | once | TRBV3-1/TRBV3-2 | TGTGCCAGAAAGACAGTGAACACCGGGGAGCTGTTTTTT | CARKTVNTGELFF
TRBJ2-5 | - | - | TRBV19 | TGTGCCAGTACCGACCGAGGGGGGCAGCAAGAGACCCAGTACTTC | CASTDRGGQQETQYF
TRBJ2-1 | TRBD2 | - | TRBV5-4 | TGTGCCAGCAGCTTTGGTCTAGCGGGAGGGGGGCAGTTCTTC | CASSFGLAGGGQFF
TRBJ1-2 | - | - | TRBV19 | TGTGCCAGTAGTACCACTGGACGCGGCTACACCTTC | CASSTTGRGYTF
TRBJ1-5 | - | - | TRBV15 | TGTGCCACCAGCAGAGATCGGGCAGGGTACCAGCCCCAGCATTTT | CATSRDRAGYQPQHF
TRBJ2-7 | TRBD2 | - | TRBV3-1/TRBV3-2 | TGTGCCAGCAGCGGACTAGCGGAAGCCTACGAGCAGTACTTC | CASSGLAEAYEQYF
TRBJ1-1 | - | - | TRBV30 | TGTGCCTGGAAGAAAGGAATGAACACTGAAGCTTTCTTT | CAWKKGMNTEAFF
TRBJ1-1 | - | - | TRBV5-1 | TGCGCCAGCAGCTTGGTCGGGTTCGGAACTGAAGCTTTCTTT | CASSLVGFGTEAFF
TRBJ2-3 | - | - | TRBV7-2 | TGTGCCAGCAGCCGCGGACAGCCCACAGATACGCAGTATTTT | CASSRGQPTDTQYF
TRBJ1-1 | TRBD1 | - | TRBV19 | TGTGCCAGTAGTCTGACAGGGGCCATGAACACTGAAGCTTTCTTT | CASSLTGAMNTEAFF
TRBJ2-2 | - | - | TRBV7-2 | TGTGCCAGCAGCTTAAAGCGGGCCGGGGAGCTGTTTTTT | CASSLKRAGELFF
TRBJ2-7 | - | - | TRBV9 | TGTGCCAGCAGCCCGCGGACTTCTACCTACGAGCAGTACTTC | CASSPRTSTYEQYF
TRBJ1-4 | - | - | TRBV6-1 | TGTGCCAGCAGTGAAGCCAGAGGAATAGGTGAAAAACTGTTTTTT | CASSEARGIGEKLFF
TRBJ1-2 | - | - | TRBV3-1/TRBV3-2 | TGTGCCAGCAGCCAAGAGGCAGTAACTAGATATGGCTACACCTTC | CASSQEAVTRYGYTF
TRBJ2-1 | TRBD2 | - | TRBV9 | TGTGCCAGCAGCGTAGACCCACTAGCGGGAGGGGGGCAGTTCTTC | CASSVDPLAGGGQFF
TRBJ1-2 | - | - | TRBV28 | TGTGCCAGCGGACTCACAGCGCCTAGAGGCTACACCTTC | CASGLTAPRGYTF
TRBJ1-2 | - | - | TRBV28 | TGTGCCAGCAGTAAGAGAAACTATGGCTACACCTTC | CASSKRNYGYTF
TRBJ2-1 | TRBD2 | once | TRBV4-3 | TGCGCCAGCAGCCCTGGACTAGCTTCCCGGGGTGAGCAGTTCTTC | CASSPGLASRGEQFF
TRBJ2-3 | TRBD1 | - | TRBV4-2 | TGTGCCAGCAGCCGAGGACAGGGGGATACGCAGTATTTT | CASSRGQGDTQYF
TRBJ2-1 | TRBD2 | - | TRBV9 | TGTGCCAGCAGCGTAGGACACTTTGGCGGGAGGTCTTTGAATGAGCAGTTCTTC | CASSVGHFGGRSLNEQFF
TRBJ1-4 | - | few | TRBV7-3 | TGTGCCAGCAGCTTAACAGGGTCGAGGGACGAAAAACTGTTTTTT | CASSLTGSRDEKLFF
TRBJ1-6 | TRBD1 | - | TRBV28 | TGTGCCAGCAGTCCTCACGGGACAGCACGAAATTCACCCCTCCACTTT | CASSPHGTARNSPLHF